What follows are 2 T cell receptor beta chains derived from one specimen sequenced in a study of blood T cell repertoires in COVID-19. Data came from immunoSEQ multiplex PCR; TCRdb stores just in-frame clones and leaves some out. This sample has around 70,000 clones, with 88% found just once. The sequenced sample consisted of peripheral blood. All receptors come from a woman aged 80 or over with active or convalescent COVID-19.

The chain carries TRBV10-3 and TRBJ1-3; 7 positions match TRBD1. The CDR3 has 14 amino acids. Germline CDR1 ENHRY, CDR2 SYGVKD. V was clipped by 6 bases and J by 4 bases; unmatched bases: 6. The CDR3 DNA follows: TGTGCCATCAGACTTGACAGGGAGGGAAACACCATATATTTT. Amino acids: CAIRLDREGNTIYF.

This sequence joins TRBV19 and TRBJ2-1; 7 bases match TRBD1. The CDR3 runs to 17 residues. J lost 3 bases, V lost 6 bases, and 14 bases had no gene match. CDR1 and CDR2 (germline): LNHDA, SQIVND (reference sequence). The CDR3: CASRSIQGRNDYNEQFF. DNA of the CDR3: TGTGCCAGTAGATCCATACAGGGGCGCAACGACTACAATGAGCAGTTCTTC. Full variable domain (rest looked up from reference TRBV19 and TRBJ2-1): DGGITQSPKYLFRKEGQNVTLSCEQNLNHDAMYWYRQDPGQGLRLIYYSQIVNDFQKGDIAEGYSVSREKKESFPLTVTSAQKNPTAFYLCASRSIQGRNDYNEQFFGPGTRLTVL.